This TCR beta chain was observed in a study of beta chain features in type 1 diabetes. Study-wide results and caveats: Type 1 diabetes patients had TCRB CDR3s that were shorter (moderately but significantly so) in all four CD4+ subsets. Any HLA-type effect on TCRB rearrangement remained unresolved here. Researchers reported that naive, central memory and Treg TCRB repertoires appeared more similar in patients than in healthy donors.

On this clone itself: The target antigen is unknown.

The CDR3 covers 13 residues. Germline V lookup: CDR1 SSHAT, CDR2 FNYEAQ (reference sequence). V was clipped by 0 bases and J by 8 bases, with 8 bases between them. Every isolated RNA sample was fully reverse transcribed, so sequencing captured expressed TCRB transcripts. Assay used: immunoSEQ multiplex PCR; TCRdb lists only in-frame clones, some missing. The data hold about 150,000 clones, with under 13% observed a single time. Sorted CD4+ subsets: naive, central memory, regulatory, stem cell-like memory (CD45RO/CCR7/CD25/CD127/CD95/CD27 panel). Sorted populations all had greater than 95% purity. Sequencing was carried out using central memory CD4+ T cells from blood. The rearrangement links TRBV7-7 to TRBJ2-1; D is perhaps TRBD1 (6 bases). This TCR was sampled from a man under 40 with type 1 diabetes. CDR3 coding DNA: TGTGCCAGCAGCTTAGCGCAGGGGCATGAGCAGTTCTTC. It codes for CASSLAQGHEQFF.